This T cell receptor beta chain came from a study of identical twins. This CDR3 contains 14 residues. The V gene's germline CDR1 is MNHEY and CDR2 SVGEGT. V dropped 10 bases and J dropped 7; count of bases not matched to a gene: 10. Overall study findings and caveats: The authors noted that invariant MAIT and iNKT cells could partly confound zero-insertion analyses.

Addition of a universal primer site occurred through template switching, and cDNA carried unique molecular identifiers. MiXCR was run by TCRdb on the 5' RACE reads, yielding one entry per CDR3 protein. Here the sample spans 650,000 to 800,000 distinct CDR3 sequences, around 8.3% being singletons. This clonotype was counted only a few times. Its antigen is as yet unknown. The same sample was also used in a study of yellow fever vaccine responses in identical twins.

This sequence originates from a woman aged 18-29 years in good health. The sample was PBMCs. The rearrangement joins TRBV6-2 or TRBV6-3 to TRBJ2-1; 10 bases map to TRBD2. The CDR3: CATRLSGRGNEQFF. In DNA form, the CDR3 reads TGTGCCACCCGGTTGAGCGGGAGGGGGAATGAGCAGTTCTTC.